The entry that follows covers one TCR beta chain sequence. The limits of the CDR3 on the DNA are not certain, so only TCRdb's listed CDR3 is given. The entry originates in a study of blood T cell repertoires in COVID-19. Study context: Material from acute and convalescent COVID-19 was sourced from the United States, Italy and Spain. T cells, B-cell-depleted T cells, or PBMCs provided the cDNA or gDNA that served as material.

Per the original methods: For nucleated cells, counts were estimated from reference gene primer amplification. Libraries were prepared by immunoSEQ multiplex PCR; TCRdb keeps only in-frame clonotypes and omits some of them. The V and J calls and clone size were taken over from that table, and D and trimming were inferred from the DNA. The sample records around 100,000 clones, around 87% being singletons. The CDR3 is 14 residues long, ends included. Germline CDR1 and CDR2: MDHEN and SYDVKM. What was sequenced was peripheral blood. The sequence was collected from a man aged 45-60 years with active or convalescent COVID-19. This chain joins TRBV28 and TRBJ2-4; the table's D call, TRBD1, has no DNA check behind it. CDR3 protein: CASSFGPGKNIQYF.